This T cell receptor beta chain is drawn from a study of vaccination and CD4 T cells after COVID-19. About the study: Two of the convalescents were Hispanic, and convalescents were six males and four females.

Notes on this clonotype: Its target is not known.

The CDR3 consists of 13 residues. V was clipped by 6 bases and J by 2 bases, with 5 bases between them. Sequenced with the Oncomine TCR Beta short-read assay was DNA taken from cultured CD4+ T cells. TCRdb itself ran the PCR reads through MiXCR, one entry per CDR3 protein. This sample has 9,300 or so distinct CDR3 sequences, with 40% to 65% found just once. Documented treatment: roughly 10-day PBMC culture with coronavirus spike peptide pools or control peptides (ViraFEST assay). This clonotype was sampled from a human donor who had recovered from COVID-19. V gene TRBV12-3 or TRBV12-4 combines with J gene TRBJ2-6; D unclear. The source material was CD4+ T cells from blood, cultured in vitro. The CDR3 loop is CASSRTGANVLTF. The CDR3 DNA reads as TGTGCCAGCAGCCGCACTGGGGCCAACGTCCTGACTTTC.